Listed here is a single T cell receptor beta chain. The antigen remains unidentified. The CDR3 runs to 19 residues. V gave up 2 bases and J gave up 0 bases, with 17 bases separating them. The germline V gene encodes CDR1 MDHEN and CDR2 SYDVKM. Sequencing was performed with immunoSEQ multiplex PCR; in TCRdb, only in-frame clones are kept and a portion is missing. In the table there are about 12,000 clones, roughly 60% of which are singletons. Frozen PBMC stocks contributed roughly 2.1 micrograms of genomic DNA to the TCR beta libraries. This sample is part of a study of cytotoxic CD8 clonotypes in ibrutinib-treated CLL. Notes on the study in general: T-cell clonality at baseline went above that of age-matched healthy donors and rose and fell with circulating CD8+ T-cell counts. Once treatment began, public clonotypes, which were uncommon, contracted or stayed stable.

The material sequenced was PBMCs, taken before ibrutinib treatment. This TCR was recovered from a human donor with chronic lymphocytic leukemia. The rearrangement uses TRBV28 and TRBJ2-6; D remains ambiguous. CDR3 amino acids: CASSLRVLGQISGANVLTF. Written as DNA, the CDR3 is TGTGCCAGCAGTTTAAGGGTTTTAGGGCAAATCTCTGGGGCCAACGTCCTGACTTTC. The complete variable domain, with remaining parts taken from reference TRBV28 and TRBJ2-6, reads DVKVTQSSRYLVKRTGEKVFLECVQDMDHENMFWYRQDPGLGLRLIYFSYDVKMKEKGDIPEGYSVSREKKERFSLILESASTNQTSMYLCASSLRVLGQISGANVLTFGAGSRLTVL.